One sample yielded the 2 T cell receptor beta chains listed below, sequenced in a study of T cells expressing NK-cell markers. From its re-call of the 5' RACE reads, TCRdb lists each CDR3 protein once, without DNA. The table lists fewer than 400,000 distinct CDR3 sequences, with roughly 5.2% in the top ten. Sequencing input: blood T cells: a sorted CD56 or NKG2C T cell subset, CD4+ or CD8+ T cells, or bulk PBMC T cells (not recorded which). The receptor set was obtained from a man aged 18-70 years in good health.

This chain uses TRBV6-5 with TRBJ1-1; there is no DNA to check the TCRdb D call of TRBD1. This CDR3 has 15 residues. CDR1 is MNHEY, CDR2 SVGAGI, per germline. The CDR3 here is CASSYGSQGATEAFF.

The V and J genes are TRBV6-5 and TRBJ2-1; TCRdb's assignment of TRBD1 cannot be checked, as there is no DNA. Germline CDR1 MNHEY, CDR2 SVGAGI. The CDR3 extends over 15 amino acids. This CDR3 is CASSYGQGIYNEQFF.